The 12 T cell receptor beta chains listed next were all sequenced from one sample in a study of blood T cell repertoires in COVID-19. The data were produced by immunoSEQ multiplex PCR, yet TCRdb's version contains in-frame clones alone and is incomplete. The data show some 330,000 clones, 92% seen once. The sequenced sample consisted of PBMCs or T cells enriched from blood (not recorded which). Source of these receptors: a woman in her 30s who had recovered from COVID-19.

The V gene is TRBV2, the J gene TRBJ2-7; 12 bases agree with TRBD2. The V gene end was trimmed by 6 bases and the J gene end by 7 bases; junction bases not matched to a gene: 7. The germline gives CDR1 SNHLY, CDR2 FYNNEI. The CDR3 runs 14 residues. DNA for the CDR3: TGTGCCAGCAGGACTAGCGGGAGAGCGGGAGAGCAGTACTTC. Amino acid sequence: CASRTSGRAGEQYF.

The rearrangement links TRBV3-1 (or the pseudogene TRBV3-2) to TRBJ1-1; D is uncertain. The germline CDR1 and CDR2 sequences are LGHDT and YNNKEL (reference sequence). This CDR3 has 13 amino acids. V was cut by 4 bases and J by 4 bases, with 10 bases left in between. The CDR3, as DNA: TGTGCCAGCAGCCCTCGCGGCGCCACTGAAGCTTTCTTT. Encoded protein: CASSPRGATEAFF.

The chain is built from TRBV5-5 and TRBJ1-3; the match to TRBD1 covers 9 bases. Germline V gene sequence: CDR1 SGHKS, CDR2 YYEKEE (reference sequence). This CDR3 region has 18 residues. V was pared by 5 bases and J by 0 bases, with 12 bases of the junction left unmatched. DNA for the CDR3: TGTGCCAGCAGACAGACAGGGGGTCCCTTTGTCTCTGGAAACACCATATATTTT. Encoded protein: CASRQTGGPFVSGNTIYF.

This clone was seen just once. The chain uses TRBV4-3 and TRBJ2-1; TRBD1 agrees at 8 bases. J lost 5 bases, V lost 5 bases, and 8 bases had no gene match. The CDR3 extends over 15 amino acids. CDR1 LGHNA and CDR2 YSLEER come from the germline V gene. In nucleotides, the CDR3 is TGCGCCAGCAGCTTAGACAGGGGTAGACACAATGAGCAGTTCTTC. It is translated as CASSLDRGRHNEQFF.

This chain joins TRBV5-1 and TRBJ2-3; D possibly corresponds to TRBD1 (5 bases). The CDR3 is made up of 15 amino acids. CDR1 is SGHRS, CDR2 YFSETQ, per germline. V was cut by 0 bases and J by 1 base, with 9 bases left in between. CDR3 bases: TGCGCCAGCAGCTTGGGAAGGGGCCGCACAGATACGCAGTATTTT. This encodes CASSLGRGRTDTQYF.

This sequence joins TRBV6-5 and TRBJ1-5; D remains ambiguous. V was clipped by 6 bases and J by 7 bases, with 10 bases between them. Germline V CDR1 and CDR2: MNHEY, SVGAGI. This CDR3 has 12 amino acids. This chain's CDR3 is CASRKELQPQHF. The CDR3 nucleotides are TGTGCCAGCAGAAAAGAGCTCCAGCCCCAGCATTTT.

V is TRBV4-1 and J is TRBJ2-1, with 9 bases that match TRBD2. The germline gives CDR1 MGHRA, CDR2 YSYEKL. With V trimmed by 2 bases and J by 8 bases, 13 bases remained unmatched. The CDR3 length is 17 residues. The CDR3 sequence: CASSQPRTSARVHEQFF. The CDR3 nucleotides read TGCGCCAGCAGCCAACCCAGGACTAGCGCCCGGGTGCATGAGCAGTTCTTC.

The J gene is TRBJ1-5, the V gene TRBV11-2, with D perhaps matching TRBD1 (5 bases). CDR1 SGHAT and CDR2 FQNNGV come from the germline V gene. Trimming removed 5 bases at V and 2 bases at J, with 13 bases between. The CDR3 totals 15 residues. CDR3 residues: CASSLTGFGNQPQHF. DNA of the CDR3: TGTGCCAGCAGCCTTACAGGCTTCGGCAATCAGCCCCAGCATTTT. The complete variable domain, with remaining parts taken from reference TRBV11-2 and TRBJ1-5, reads EAGVAQSPRYKIIEKRQSVAFWCNPISGHATLYWYQQILGQGPKLLIQFQNNGVVDDSQLPKDRFSAERLKGVDSTLKIQPAKLEDSAVYLCASSLTGFGNQPQHFGDGTRLSIL.

A word on this clone: Other DNA sequences in the sample encode the same CDR3. J is TRBJ1-1 and V is TRBV29-1; 8 nucleotides match TRBD1. Germline V gene data show CDR1 as SQVTM and CDR2 as ANQGSEA. The CDR3 sequence is 13 residues long. The V and J ends lost 4 bases and 1 base, in that order; junction bases with no gene match: 2. DNA for the CDR3: TGCAGCGTTGGCGGGACAGGGAACACTGAAGCTTTCTTT. The encoded protein is CSVGGTGNTEAFF.

The V call is TRBV30, the J call TRBJ2-1; possibly TRBD2 for D (6 bases). This CDR3 is built from 15 residues. V was trimmed by 0 bases and J by 4 bases, leaving 13 bases between them. Germline V gene lookup returns CDR1 GTSNPN and CDR2 SVGIG (reference sequence). Written as DNA, the CDR3 is TGTGCCTGGAGTGTAACAGGCGGGGCTTACAATGAGCAGTTCTTC. Translating it yields CAWSVTGGAYNEQFF.

This clone turned up a few times. V and J are TRBV3-1 (or the pseudogene TRBV3-2) and TRBJ2-7, with TRBD2 matching over 11 bases. Germline V gene data show CDR1 as LGHDT and CDR2 as YNNKEL (reference sequence). The V gene end was trimmed by 4 bases and the J gene end by 2 bases; junction bases not matched to a gene: 7. The CDR3 contains 16 residues. The chain's CDR3 is CASSPLGLAVTYEQYF. The CDR3 DNA sequence: TGTGCCAGCAGCCCCTTGGGACTAGCGGTTACCTACGAGCAGTACTTC.

The rearrangement joins TRBV6-6 to TRBJ2-3, with 14 bases lining up with TRBD2. V lost 6 bases, J lost 15 bases, and 14 bases stayed unmatched. CDR3 length: 15 amino acids. Germline V gene lookup returns CDR1 MNHNY and CDR2 SVGAGI (reference sequence). The CDR3 DNA reads as TGTGCCAGCAGGAGGGGGACTAGCGGGGGCCAACTAACATATTTT. Translated: CASRRGTSGGQLTYF.